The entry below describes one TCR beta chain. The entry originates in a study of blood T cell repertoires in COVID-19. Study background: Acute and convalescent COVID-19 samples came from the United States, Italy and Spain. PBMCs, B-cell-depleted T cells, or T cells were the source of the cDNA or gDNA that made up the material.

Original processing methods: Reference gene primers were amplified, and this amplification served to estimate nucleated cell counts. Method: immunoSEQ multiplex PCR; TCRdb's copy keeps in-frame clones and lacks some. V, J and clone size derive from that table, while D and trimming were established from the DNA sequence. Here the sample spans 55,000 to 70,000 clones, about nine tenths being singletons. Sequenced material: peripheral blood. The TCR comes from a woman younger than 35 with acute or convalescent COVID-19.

This chain's CDR3 is CASSKTGTSGSHEQFF. CDR3 DNA: TGCGCCAGCAGCAAAACCGGGACTAGCGGGAGCCATGAGCAGTTCTTC. The gene calls are TRBV5-1 and TRBJ2-1, with 14 nucleotides matching TRBD2. The germline V gene has CDR1 SGHRS and CDR2 YFSETQ. The CDR3 spans 16 residues. V shed 4 bases and J 8 bases; nucleotides not matched to a gene: 8.